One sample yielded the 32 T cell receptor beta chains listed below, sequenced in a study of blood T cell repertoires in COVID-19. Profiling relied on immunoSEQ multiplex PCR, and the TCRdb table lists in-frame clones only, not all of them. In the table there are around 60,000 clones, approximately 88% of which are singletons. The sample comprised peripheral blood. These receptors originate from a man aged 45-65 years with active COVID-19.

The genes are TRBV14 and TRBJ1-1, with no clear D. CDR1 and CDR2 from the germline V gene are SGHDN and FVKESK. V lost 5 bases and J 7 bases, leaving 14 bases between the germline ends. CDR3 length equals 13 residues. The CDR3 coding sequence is TGTGCCAGCAGCTTTTCTTTGGGCATTGAAGCTTTCTTT. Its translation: CASSFSLGIEAFF. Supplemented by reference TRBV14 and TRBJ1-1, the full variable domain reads EAGVTQFPSHSVIEKGQTVTLRCDPISGHDNLYWYRRVMGKEIKFLLHFVKESKQDESGMPNNRFLAERTGGTYSTLKVQPAELEDSGVYFCASSFSLGIEAFFGQGTRLTVV.

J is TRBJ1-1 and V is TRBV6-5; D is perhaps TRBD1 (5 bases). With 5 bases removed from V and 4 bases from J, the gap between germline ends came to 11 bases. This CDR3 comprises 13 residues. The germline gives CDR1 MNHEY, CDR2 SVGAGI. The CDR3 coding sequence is TGTGCCAGCAGTACTCAGGGAGGCACTGAAGCTTTCTTT. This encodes CASSTQGGTEAFF.

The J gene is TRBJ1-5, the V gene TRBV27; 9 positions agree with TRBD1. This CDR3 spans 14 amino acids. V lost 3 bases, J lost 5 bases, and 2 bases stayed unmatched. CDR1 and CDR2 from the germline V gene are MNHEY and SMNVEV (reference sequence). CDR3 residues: CASSFRDRDQPQHF. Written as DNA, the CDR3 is TGTGCCAGCAGTTTCCGGGACAGGGATCAGCCCCAGCATTTT.

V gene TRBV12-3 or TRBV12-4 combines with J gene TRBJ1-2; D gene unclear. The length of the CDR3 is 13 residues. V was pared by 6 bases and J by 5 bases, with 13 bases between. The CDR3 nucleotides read TGTGCCAGCAGCCCAACAGATAAATATGGCTACACCTTC. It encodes CASSPTDKYGYTF.

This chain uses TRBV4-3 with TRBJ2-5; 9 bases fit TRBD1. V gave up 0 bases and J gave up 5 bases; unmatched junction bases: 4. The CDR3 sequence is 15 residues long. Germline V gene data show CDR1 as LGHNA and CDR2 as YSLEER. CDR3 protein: CASSQDTGGGETQYF. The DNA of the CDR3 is TGCGCCAGCAGCCAAGACACAGGGGGCGGCGAGACCCAGTACTTC.

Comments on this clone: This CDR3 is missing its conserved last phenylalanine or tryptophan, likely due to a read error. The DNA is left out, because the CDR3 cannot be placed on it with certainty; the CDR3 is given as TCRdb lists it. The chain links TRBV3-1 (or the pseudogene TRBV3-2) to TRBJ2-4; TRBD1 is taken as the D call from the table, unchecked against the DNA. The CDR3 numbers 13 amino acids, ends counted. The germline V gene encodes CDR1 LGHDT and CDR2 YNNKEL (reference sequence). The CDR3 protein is CASSQTIDSQGFL.

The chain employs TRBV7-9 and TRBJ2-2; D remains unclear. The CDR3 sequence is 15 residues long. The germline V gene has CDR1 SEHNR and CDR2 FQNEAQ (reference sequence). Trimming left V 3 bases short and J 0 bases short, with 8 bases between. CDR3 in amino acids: CASSLGRANTGELFF. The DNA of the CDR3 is TGTGCCAGCAGCTTGGGCCGCGCGAACACCGGGGAGCTGTTTTTT.

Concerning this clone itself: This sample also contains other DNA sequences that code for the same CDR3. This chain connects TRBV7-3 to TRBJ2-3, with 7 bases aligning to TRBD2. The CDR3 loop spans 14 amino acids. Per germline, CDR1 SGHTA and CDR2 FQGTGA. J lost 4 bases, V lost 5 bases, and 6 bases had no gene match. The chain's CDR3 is CASSPGAGADTQYF. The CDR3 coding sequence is TGTGCCAGCAGCCCGGGTGCGGGGGCAGATACGCAGTATTTT.

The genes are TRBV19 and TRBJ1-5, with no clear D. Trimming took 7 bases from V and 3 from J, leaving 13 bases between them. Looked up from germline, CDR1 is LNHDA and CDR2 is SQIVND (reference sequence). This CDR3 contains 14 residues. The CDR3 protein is CASTRLEDNQPQHF. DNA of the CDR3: TGTGCCAGTACCCGGCTTGAGGACAATCAGCCCCAGCATTTT. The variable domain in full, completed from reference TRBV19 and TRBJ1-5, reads DGGITQSPKYLFRKEGQNVTLSCEQNLNHDAMYWYRQDPGQGLRLIYYSQIVNDFQKGDIAEGYSVSREKKESFPLTVTSAQKNPTAFYLCASTRLEDNQPQHFGDGTRLSIL.

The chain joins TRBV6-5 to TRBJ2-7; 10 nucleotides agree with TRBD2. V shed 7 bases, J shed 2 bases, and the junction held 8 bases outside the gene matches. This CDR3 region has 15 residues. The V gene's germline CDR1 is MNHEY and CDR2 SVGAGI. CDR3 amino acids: CASTGAGGITYEQYF. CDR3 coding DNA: TGTGCCAGCACCGGAGCGGGGGGGATAACCTACGAGCAGTACTTC.

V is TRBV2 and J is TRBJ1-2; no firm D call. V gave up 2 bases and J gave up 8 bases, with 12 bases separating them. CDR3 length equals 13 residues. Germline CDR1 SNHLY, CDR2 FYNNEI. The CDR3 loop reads CASSELKRVGYTF. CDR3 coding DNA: TGTGCCAGCAGTGAATTAAAGAGGGTCGGCTACACCTTC.

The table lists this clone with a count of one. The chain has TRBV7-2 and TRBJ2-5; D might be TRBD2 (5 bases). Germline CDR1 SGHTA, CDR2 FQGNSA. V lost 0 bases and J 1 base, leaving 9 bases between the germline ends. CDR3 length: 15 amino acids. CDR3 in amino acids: CASSLAGVPQETQYF. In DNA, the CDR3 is TGTGCCAGCAGCTTAGCGGGAGTACCCCAAGAGACCCAGTACTTC.

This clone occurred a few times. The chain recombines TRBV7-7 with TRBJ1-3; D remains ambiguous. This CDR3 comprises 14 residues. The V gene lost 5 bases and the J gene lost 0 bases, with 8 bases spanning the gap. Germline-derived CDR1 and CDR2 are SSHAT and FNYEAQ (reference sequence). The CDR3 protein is CASSLGPSGNTIYF. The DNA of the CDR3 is TGTGCCAGCAGCCTTGGGCCCTCTGGAAACACCATATATTTT.

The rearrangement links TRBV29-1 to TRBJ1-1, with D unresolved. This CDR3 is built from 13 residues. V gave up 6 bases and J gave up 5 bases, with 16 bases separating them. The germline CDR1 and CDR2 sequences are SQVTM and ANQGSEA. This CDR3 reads CSVLRPYETEAFF. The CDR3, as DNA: TGCAGCGTACTAAGGCCGTATGAGACTGAAGCTTTCTTT.

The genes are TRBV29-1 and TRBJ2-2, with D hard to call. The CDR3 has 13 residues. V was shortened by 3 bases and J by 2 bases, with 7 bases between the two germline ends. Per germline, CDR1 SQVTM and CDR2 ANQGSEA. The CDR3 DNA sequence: TGCAGCGTTGATACCAGAAACACCGGGGAGCTGTTTTTT. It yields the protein CSVDTRNTGELFF.

As DNA, the CDR3 is TGTGCCAGCAGCCCAAAAAGCCCGGACAGGGGTCCCCAGTACTTC. Amino acids: CASSPKSPDRGPQYF. The rearrangement uses TRBV14 and TRBJ2-5, with TRBD1 matching over 9 bases. CDR1 is SGHDN, CDR2 FVKESK, per germline. The J segment lost 9 bases and the V segment lost 4 bases, leaving 12 bases of the junction unmatched. The CDR3 is made up of 15 amino acids.

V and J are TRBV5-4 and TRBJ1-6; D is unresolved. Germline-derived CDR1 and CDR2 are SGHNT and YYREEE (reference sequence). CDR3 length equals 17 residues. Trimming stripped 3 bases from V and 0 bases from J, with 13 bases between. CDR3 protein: CASSSVYGDSYNSPLHF. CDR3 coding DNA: TGTGCCAGCAGCTCCGTTTATGGAGACTCCTATAATTCACCCCTCCACTTT.

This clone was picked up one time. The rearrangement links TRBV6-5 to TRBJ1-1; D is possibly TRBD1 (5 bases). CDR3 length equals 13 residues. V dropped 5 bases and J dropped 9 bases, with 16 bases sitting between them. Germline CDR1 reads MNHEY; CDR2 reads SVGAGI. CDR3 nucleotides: TGTGCCAGCAGTAACCAGGGAATAAGTAAAGCTTTCTTT. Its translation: CASSNQGISKAFF.

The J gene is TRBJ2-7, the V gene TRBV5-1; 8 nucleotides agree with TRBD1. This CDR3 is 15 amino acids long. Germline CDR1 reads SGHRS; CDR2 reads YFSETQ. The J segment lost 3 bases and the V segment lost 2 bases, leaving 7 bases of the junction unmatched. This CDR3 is CASSLTGGSYYEQYF. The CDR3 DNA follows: TGCGCCAGCAGCTTAACAGGGGGTAGCTACTACGAGCAGTACTTC.

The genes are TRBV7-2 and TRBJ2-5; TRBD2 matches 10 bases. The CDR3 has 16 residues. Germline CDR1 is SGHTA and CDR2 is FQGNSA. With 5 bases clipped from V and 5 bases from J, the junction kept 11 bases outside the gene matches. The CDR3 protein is CASSTLGGLASETQYF. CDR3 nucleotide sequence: TGTGCCAGCAGCACCCTGGGGGGACTAGCGTCGGAGACCCAGTACTTC. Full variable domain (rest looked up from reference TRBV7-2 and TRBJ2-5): GAGVSQSPSNKVTEKGKDVELRCDPISGHTALYWYRQSLGQGLEFLIYFQGNSAPDKSGLPSDRFSAERTGGSVSTLTIQRTQQEDSAVYLCASSTLGGLASETQYFGPGTRLLVL.

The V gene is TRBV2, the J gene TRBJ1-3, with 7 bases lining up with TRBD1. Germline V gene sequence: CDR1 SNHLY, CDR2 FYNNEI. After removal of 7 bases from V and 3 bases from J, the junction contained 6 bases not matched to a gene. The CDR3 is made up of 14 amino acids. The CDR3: CASTRGQVGNTIYF. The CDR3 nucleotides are TGTGCCAGCACTCGAGGACAGGTTGGAAACACCATATATTTT.

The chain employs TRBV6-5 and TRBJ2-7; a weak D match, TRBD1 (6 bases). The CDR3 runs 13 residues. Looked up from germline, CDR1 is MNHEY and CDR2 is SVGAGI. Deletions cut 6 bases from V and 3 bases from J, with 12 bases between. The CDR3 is CASSPGTRYEQYF. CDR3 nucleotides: TGTGCCAGCAGCCCCGGGACACGCTACGAGCAGTACTTC.

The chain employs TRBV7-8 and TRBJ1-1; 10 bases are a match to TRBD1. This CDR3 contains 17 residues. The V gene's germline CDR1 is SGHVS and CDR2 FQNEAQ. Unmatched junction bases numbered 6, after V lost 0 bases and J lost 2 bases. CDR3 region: CASSLAFRQGANTEAFF. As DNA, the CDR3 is TGTGCCAGCAGCTTAGCCTTCAGACAGGGGGCCAACACTGAAGCTTTCTTT. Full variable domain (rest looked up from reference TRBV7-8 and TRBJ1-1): GAGVSQSPRYKVAKRGQDVALRCDPISGHVSLFWYQQALGQGPEFLTYFQNEAQLDKSGLPSDRFFAERPEGSVSTLKIQRTQQEDSAVYLCASSLAFRQGANTEAFFGQGTRLTVV.

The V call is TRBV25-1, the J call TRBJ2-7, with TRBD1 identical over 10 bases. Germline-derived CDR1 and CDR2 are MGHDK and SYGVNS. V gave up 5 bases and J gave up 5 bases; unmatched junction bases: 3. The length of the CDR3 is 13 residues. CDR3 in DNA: TGTGCCAGCAGTTGGGACAGGGGCAACGAGCAGTACTTC. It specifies CASSWDRGNEQYF.

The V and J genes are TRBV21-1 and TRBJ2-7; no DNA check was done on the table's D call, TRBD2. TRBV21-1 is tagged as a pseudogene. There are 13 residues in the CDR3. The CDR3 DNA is TGTGCCAGCAGCAAAGCGCACCTTGAGGAGCAGTACTTC. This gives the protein CASSKAHLEEQYF.

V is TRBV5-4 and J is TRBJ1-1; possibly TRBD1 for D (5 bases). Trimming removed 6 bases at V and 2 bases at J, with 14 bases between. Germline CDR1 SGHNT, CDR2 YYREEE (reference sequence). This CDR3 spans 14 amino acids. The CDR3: CASTPRGRNTEAFF. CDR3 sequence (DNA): TGTGCCAGCACCCCAAGGGGCAGAAACACTGAAGCTTTCTTT.

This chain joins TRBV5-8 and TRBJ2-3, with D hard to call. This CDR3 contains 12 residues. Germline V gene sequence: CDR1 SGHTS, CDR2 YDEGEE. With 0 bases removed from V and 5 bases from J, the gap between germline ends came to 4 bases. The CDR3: CASSLGGDTQYF. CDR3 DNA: TGTGCCAGCAGCTTGGGAGGAGATACGCAGTATTTT.

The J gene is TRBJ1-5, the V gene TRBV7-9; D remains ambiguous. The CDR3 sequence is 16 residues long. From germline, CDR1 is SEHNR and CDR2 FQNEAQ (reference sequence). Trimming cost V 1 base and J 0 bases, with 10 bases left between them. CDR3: CASSLDLGHSNQPQHF. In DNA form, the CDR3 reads TGTGCCAGCAGCTTAGATCTCGGTCATAGCAATCAGCCCCAGCATTTT. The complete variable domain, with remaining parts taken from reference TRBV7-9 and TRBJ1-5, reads DTGVSQNPRHKITKRGQNVTFRCDPISEHNRLYWYRQTLGQGPEFLTYFQNEAQLEKSRLLSDRFSAERPKGSFSTLEIQRTEQGDSAMYLCASSLDLGHSNQPQHFGDGTRLSIL.

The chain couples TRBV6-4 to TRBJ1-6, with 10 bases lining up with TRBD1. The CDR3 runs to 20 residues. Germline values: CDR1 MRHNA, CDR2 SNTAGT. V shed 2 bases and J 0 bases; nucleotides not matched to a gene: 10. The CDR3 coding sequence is TGTGCCAGCAGTGACCTCGGGACAGGGGTCCCTAGCTCCTATAATTCACCCCTCCACTTT. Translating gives CASSDLGTGVPSSYNSPLHF.

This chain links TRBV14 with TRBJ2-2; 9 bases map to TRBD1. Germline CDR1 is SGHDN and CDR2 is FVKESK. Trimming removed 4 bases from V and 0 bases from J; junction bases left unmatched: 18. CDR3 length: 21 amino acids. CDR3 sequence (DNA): TGTGCCAGCAGCCTGACGGGACAGGGAGTTTTAAGGACGGCGAACACCGGGGAGCTGTTTTTT. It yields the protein CASSLTGQGVLRTANTGELFF.

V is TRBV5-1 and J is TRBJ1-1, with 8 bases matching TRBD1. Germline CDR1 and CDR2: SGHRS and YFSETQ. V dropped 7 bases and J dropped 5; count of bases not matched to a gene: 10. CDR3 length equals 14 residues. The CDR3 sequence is CASGSDRGRTEAFF. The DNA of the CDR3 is TGCGCCAGCGGATCCGACAGGGGAAGGACTGAAGCTTTCTTT.

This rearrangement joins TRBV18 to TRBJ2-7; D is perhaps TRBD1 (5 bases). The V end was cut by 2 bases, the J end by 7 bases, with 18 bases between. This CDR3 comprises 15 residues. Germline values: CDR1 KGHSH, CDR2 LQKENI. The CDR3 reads CASSPIQDAALEQYF. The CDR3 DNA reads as TGTGCCAGCTCACCAATACAGGATGCGGCGTTGGAGCAGTACTTC.